These 28 T cell receptor beta chains were all obtained from the same sample, sequenced in a study of metastatic and nonmetastatic thyroid tumors. TCRdb reanalyzed the PCR reads with MiXCR. The sample yields about 21,000 clones, about a quarter seen once. Thyroid surgery was preceded by no treatment in any patient. Sequenced material: blood. The receptors stem from a female donor with papillary thyroid cancer or a benign thyroid nodule (not recorded which). Some clones in this sample may be carry-over from other donors' samples.

The table lists this clone with a few counts. The chain links TRBV6-6 to TRBJ2-3, with D tentatively TRBD2 (6 bases). V gave up 0 bases and J gave up 5 bases, with 18 bases separating them. CDR3 size: 17 residues. Germline V gene sequence: CDR1 MNHNY, CDR2 SVGAGI (reference sequence). The CDR3 loop reads CASSYSYEVGGRDTQYF. CDR3 in DNA: TGTGCCAGCAGTTACTCGTACGAGGTGGGGGGAAGAGATACGCAGTATTTT.

Relative to its sample, this clone is medium-sized. The rearrangement uses TRBV20-1 and TRBJ2-3; D is unresolved. This CDR3 has 15 amino acids. Trimming cost V 3 bases and J 0 bases, with 13 bases left between them. Per the germline V gene, CDR1 is DFQATT and CDR2 is SNEGSKA (reference sequence). As DNA, the CDR3 is TGCAGTGCTAGTGAGGCAGTAACTAGCACAGATACGCAGTATTTT. Its translation: CSASEAVTSTDTQYF.

This clone was detected ten times or more. The chain joins TRBV6-1 to TRBJ1-5, with 10 bases identical to TRBD1. From germline, CDR1 is MNHNS and CDR2 SASEGT. There are 14 residues in the CDR3. J lost 6 bases, V lost 6 bases, and 5 bases had no gene match. CDR3 residues: CASSPDRGGQPQHF. The CDR3 coding sequence is TGTGCCAGCAGCCCGGACAGGGGGGGTCAGCCCCAGCATTTT.

The rearrangement uses TRBV7-8 and TRBJ1-4, with D unresolved. V was trimmed by 5 bases and J by 8 bases, leaving 9 bases between them. Per germline, CDR1 SGHVS and CDR2 FQNEAQ. The CDR3 is made up of 12 amino acids. The CDR3 region has the DNA TGTGCCAGCAGCCTAGACTCGGAAAAACTGTTTTTT. Its translation is CASSLDSEKLFF.

This clone was detected many times. The CDR3 spells CASKDERGALRGDYEQYF. Written as DNA, the CDR3 is TGCGCCAGCAAGGATGAGCGGGGGGCCTTAAGAGGGGACTACGAGCAGTACTTC. The chain carries TRBV5-1 and TRBJ2-7, with TRBD2 identical over 9 bases. The CDR3 consists of 18 residues. The germline V gene has CDR1 SGHRS and CDR2 YFSETQ. With 6 bases clipped from V and 3 bases from J, the junction kept 19 bases outside the gene matches.

This clone was detected many times. This chain uses TRBV29-1 with TRBJ2-7, with D maybe TRBD1 (5 bases). This CDR3 is built from 11 residues. Trimming removed 4 bases at V and 3 bases at J, with 7 bases between. Germline V gene sequence: CDR1 SQVTM, CDR2 ANQGSEA. CDR3 nucleotide sequence: TGCAGCGTTGCCCAGGGCTACGAGCAGTACTTC. Translation: CSVAQGYEQYF.

This clone has a handful of counts. The chain recombines TRBV20-1 with TRBJ2-3; 7 nucleotides agree with TRBD2. Germline-derived CDR1 and CDR2 are DFQATT and SNEGSKA (reference sequence). Trimming at V came to 5 bases and at J to 3 bases, leaving 8 bases not matched to a gene. This CDR3 region has 14 residues. The CDR3 DNA sequence: TGCAGTGCTCATAGCGGGTATTCTACAGATACGCAGTATTTT. Translated, it gives CSAHSGYSTDTQYF.

This clone was seen once. This sequence joins TRBV13 and TRBJ1-1; D not certain. The V and J ends lost 0 bases and 4 bases respectively, with 9 bases between them. This CDR3 has 14 amino acids. In germline, CDR1 is PRHDT, CDR2 FYEKMQ (reference sequence). CDR3 nucleotide sequence: TGTGCCAGCAGCTTAGGCCCAGAACTCACTGAAGCTTTCTTT. It encodes CASSLGPELTEAFF. The whole variable domain, filled in from reference TRBV13 and TRBJ1-1, reads AAGVIQSPRHLIKEKRETATLKCYPIPRHDTVYWYQQGPGQDPQFLISFYEKMQSDKGSIPDRFSAQQFSDYHSELNMSSLELGDSALYFCASSLGPELTEAFFGQGTRLTVV.

Relative to its sample, this clone is medium-sized (0.01 to 0.1%). The gene calls are TRBV20-1 and TRBJ2-7, with unresolved D. Trimming took 0 bases from V and 0 from J, leaving 12 bases between them. CDR3 size: 15 residues. From germline, CDR1 is DFQATT and CDR2 SNEGSKA (reference sequence). The CDR3 coding sequence is TGCAGTGCTAGAGATTCGGACCGCCCCTCCTACGAGCAGTACTTC. As protein: CSARDSDRPSYEQYF.

This clone came up many times. The chain combines TRBV28 with TRBJ1-1; tentative D call: TRBD1 (6 bases). This CDR3 is built from 14 residues. Trimming cost V 6 bases and J 9 bases, with 20 bases left between them. CDR1 is MDHEN and CDR2 is SYDVKM in the germline V gene. The CDR3 is CASRMTGVTPKAFF. CDR3 sequence (DNA): TGTGCCAGCAGAATGACAGGCGTAACGCCCAAAGCTTTCTTT.

This clone has more than one count but fewer than ten. V and J are TRBV27 and TRBJ1-2; 12 positions agree with TRBD1. The junction had 17 bases not matched to a gene; V was cut back by 8 bases and J by 7 bases. Germline CDR1 is MNHEY and CDR2 is SMNVEV (reference sequence). CDR3 length: 17 amino acids. The CDR3 region is CASRRTGTGGPESGYTF. CDR3 nucleotides: TGTGCCAGCCGCCGAACCGGGACAGGGGGCCCGGAGTCTGGCTACACCTTC.

Comment on this clone: One junction end disagrees with the germline gene, perhaps due to a read error. The chain joins TRBV19 to TRBJ2-3; 12 nucleotides agree with TRBD2. The CDR3 has 17 amino acids. The germline V gene has CDR1 LNHDA and CDR2 SQIVND (reference sequence). This CDR3 reads CASSISMTSGSRDTQYF. The CDR3 DNA reads TGTGCCAGTAGTATATCTATGACTAGCGGGAGCAGAGATACGCAGTATTTT.

This clone has ten or more counts. A junction boundary mismatches the germline segment, possibly from a read error. The CDR3 reads CAWSARGLGAF. DNA of the CDR3: TGTGCCTGGAGCGCTCGGGGGTTAGGGGCCTTC. The chain couples TRBV30 to TRBJ2-7; a weak D match, TRBD2 (6 bases). The CDR3 consists of 11 residues. Germline CDR1 reads GTSNPN; CDR2 reads SVGIG (reference sequence).

This chain connects TRBV5-8 to TRBJ2-5; D may correspond to TRBD1 or TRBD2 (6 bases each). The CDR3 has 13 amino acids. V dropped 0 bases and J dropped 5 bases, with 8 bases sitting between them. CDR1 and CDR2 (germline): SGHTS, YDEGEE. The CDR3 bases are TGTGCCAGCAGCTTGGACGGGGGCGAGACCCAGTACTTC. Residues: CASSLDGGETQYF.

This clone has a count of ten or more. This chain links TRBV6-1 with TRBJ2-7; TRBD2 is a possible D gene (6 bases). V lost 5 bases to trimming and J lost 2 bases, with 13 bases between them. Per germline, CDR1 MNHNS and CDR2 SASEGT. The CDR3 length is 14 residues. The CDR3 sequence is CASSPTGEAYEQYF. The DNA of the CDR3 is TGTGCCAGCAGTCCTACCGGGGAGGCCTACGAGCAGTACTTC.

V and J are TRBV19 and TRBJ1-1, with D perhaps matching TRBD1 (5 bases). Germline V CDR1 and CDR2: LNHDA, SQIVND (reference sequence). With 7 bases removed from V and 4 bases from J, the gap between germline ends came to 19 bases. CDR3 size: 15 residues. The CDR3 sequence is CASMLGSFGGTEAFF. The CDR3 coding sequence is TGTGCCAGTATGTTGGGGTCCTTCGGGGGCACTGAAGCTTTCTTT.

This rearrangement joins TRBV18 to TRBJ2-1, with 8 bases that match TRBD1. The CDR3 contains 16 residues. V lost 2 bases, J lost 8 bases, and 11 bases stayed unmatched. The germline CDR1 and CDR2 sequences are KGHSH and LQKENI. CDR3 protein: CASSPDGQGTGHEQFF. The CDR3 DNA follows: TGTGCCAGCTCACCAGACGGACAGGGTACTGGTCATGAGCAGTTCTTC.

This clone was seen many times. The chain recombines TRBV7-3 with TRBJ2-7; 10 positions match TRBD2. This CDR3 region has 15 residues. The germline gives CDR1 SGHTA, CDR2 FQGTGA. V lost 5 bases to trimming and J lost 6 bases; unmatched junction nucleotides: 10. Here the CDR3 DNA reads TGTGCCAGCAGCCCCTCGGGACTAGCGACGGGCGAGCAGTACTTC. This sequence encodes CASSPSGLATGEQYF. Complete variable domain (other parts from reference TRBV7-3 and TRBJ2-7): GAGVSQTPSNKVTEKGKYVELRCDPISGHTALYWYRQSLGQGPEFLIYFQGTGAADDSGLPNDRFFAVRPEGSVSTLKIQRTERGDSAVYLCASSPSGLATGEQYFGPGTRLTVT.

The V and J genes are TRBV29-1 and TRBJ2-5; a weak D match, TRBD2 (6 bases). This CDR3 has 14 residues. V lost 7 bases and J lost 6, with 21 bases in between. Germline V CDR1 and CDR2: SQVTM, ANQGSEA. CDR3 region: CSAGSSEYTQTQYF. In nucleotides, the CDR3 is TGCAGCGCCGGATCTAGCGAGTATACTCAGACCCAGTACTTC.

As to this clone: One end of the junction fails to match germline, which may point to a read error. V gene TRBV4-3 combines with J gene TRBJ2-7; no definite D call. This CDR3 region has 17 residues. CDR1 LGHNA and CDR2 YSLEER come from the germline V gene. CDR3 coding DNA: TGCGCCAGCAACCAAAACTGGGCCCCTGGGTACTCCTACGAGCAGTACTTC. Translated: CASNQNWAPGYSYEQYF.

This clone was picked up one time. The CDR3 region is CASSETNRDEQFF. CDR3 in DNA: TGCGCCAGCAGCGAAACCAACAGGGATGAGCAGTTCTTC. This sequence joins TRBV5-1 and TRBJ2-1; possibly TRBD1 for D (6 bases). V was pared by 4 bases and J by 8 bases, with 13 bases between. CDR3 size: 13 residues. Germline V CDR1 and CDR2: SGHRS, YFSETQ. The entire variable domain, with the rest obtained from reference TRBV5-1 and TRBJ2-1, is as follows: KAGVTQTPRYLIKTRGQQVTLSCSPISGHRSVSWYQQTPGQGLQFLFEYFSETQRNKGNFPGRFSGRQFSNSRSEMNVSTLELGDSALYLCASSETNRDEQFFGPGTRLTVL.

This clone was counted at least ten times. The chain recombines TRBV6-1 with TRBJ2-1; D ambiguous. In germline, CDR1 is MNHNS, CDR2 SASEGT. The CDR3 length is 13 residues. Trimming removed 6 bases at V and 4 bases at J, with 10 bases between. CDR3 amino acids: CASRVTDYNEQFF. In DNA, the CDR3 is TGTGCCAGCAGAGTGACGGATTACAATGAGCAGTTCTTC.

This clone was found many times. The chain joins TRBV24-1 to TRBJ2-5, with D possibly matching TRBD2 (6 bases). Germline V CDR1 and CDR2: KGHDR, SFDVKD. With 5 bases removed from V and 4 bases from J, the gap between germline ends came to 16 bases. The CDR3 contains 15 residues. The CDR3 nucleotides are TGTGCCACCAGTGGAAGGAGGGGTTTACCAGAGACCCAGTACTTC. This sequence encodes CATSGRRGLPETQYF.

This clone is categorized as medium-sized. The CDR3 nucleotides are TGTGCCAGCAGCTTAGTATTAGGGGCTGGGACTGAAGCTTTCTTT. It yields the protein CASSLVLGAGTEAFF. J is TRBJ1-1 and V is TRBV7-8; a weak D match, TRBD1 (5 bases). Germline V gene data show CDR1 as SGHVS and CDR2 as FQNEAQ. CDR3 length: 15 amino acids. Trimming cost V 1 base and J 5 bases, with 14 bases left between them.

This clone has ten or more counts. CDR3 amino acids: CASSPDRGYQETQYF. CDR3 in DNA: TGTGCCAGCAGCCCAGACAGGGGGTACCAAGAGACCCAGTACTTC. The V and J genes are TRBV11-2 and TRBJ2-5; 9 positions match TRBD1. This CDR3 is built from 15 residues. Germline V CDR1 and CDR2: SGHAT, FQNNGV. Trimming at V came to 5 bases and at J to 0 bases, leaving 4 bases not matched to a gene.

In this sample, this clone turned up many times. The chain links TRBV4-1 to TRBJ2-5; tentatively, D is TRBD2 (6 bases). CDR1 and CDR2 (germline): MGHRA, YSYEKL. V lost 0 bases and J lost 6, with 14 bases in between. This CDR3 is built from 15 residues. As DNA, the CDR3 is TGCGCCAGCAGCCAAGATCGGGGGACCGGGCAGACCCAGTACTTC. Protein sequence: CASSQDRGTGQTQYF.

The rearrangement links TRBV11-2 to TRBJ2-7; 8 bases agree with TRBD2. The CDR3 is 14 residues long. Per the germline V gene, CDR1 is SGHAT and CDR2 is FQNNGV. Trimming cost V 1 base and J 2 bases; bases outside gene matches: 1. The DNA for the CDR3 is TGTGCCAGCAGCTTAGGTAGCGGGACCTACGAGCAGTACTTC. Residues: CASSLGSGTYEQYF.

By proportion, this clone is medium-sized. The chain employs TRBV20-1 and TRBJ2-7; TRBD2 matches 8 bases. V lost 5 bases, J lost 7 bases, and 10 bases stayed unmatched. The CDR3 has 13 residues. The germline V gene has CDR1 DFQATT and CDR2 SNEGSKA (reference sequence). The CDR3: CSAGSGVLGEQYF. In DNA form, the CDR3 reads TGCAGTGCTGGTAGCGGGGTCCTTGGGGAGCAGTACTTC.